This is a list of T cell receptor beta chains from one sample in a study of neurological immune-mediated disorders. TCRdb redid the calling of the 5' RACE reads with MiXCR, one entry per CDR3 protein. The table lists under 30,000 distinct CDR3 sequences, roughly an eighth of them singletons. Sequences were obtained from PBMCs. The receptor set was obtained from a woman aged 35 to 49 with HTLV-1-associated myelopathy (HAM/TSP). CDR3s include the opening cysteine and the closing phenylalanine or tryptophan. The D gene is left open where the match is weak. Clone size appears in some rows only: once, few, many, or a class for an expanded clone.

CDR3 protein: CASSFQGTGANVLTF; CDR3 DNA: TGTGCCAGCAGCTTCCAGGGTACTGGGGCCAACGTCCTGACTTTC; J gene: TRBJ2-6; D gene: -; V gene: TRBV5-6; clone size: many
CDR3 protein: CASSQESSGNTIYF; CDR3 DNA: TGCGCCAGCAGCCAAGAGAGCTCTGGAAACACCATATATTTT; J gene: TRBJ1-3; D gene: -; V gene: TRBV4-3; clone size: many
CDR3 protein: CASSLAGWNTEAFF; CDR3 DNA: TGTGCCAGCAGCCTAGCCGGGTGGAACACTGAAGCTTTCTTT; J gene: TRBJ1-1; D gene: -; V gene: TRBV9; clone size: many
CDR3 protein: CASSDGGGAVDEQFF; CDR3 DNA: TGTGCCAGCAGTGACGGCGGGGGGGCGGTCGATGAGCAGTTCTTC; J gene: TRBJ2-1; D gene: TRBD2; V gene: TRBV6-4; clone size: many
CDR3 protein: CASSLHETQYF; CDR3 DNA: TGTGCCAGCAGCTTGCACGAGACCCAGTACTTC; J gene: TRBJ2-5; D gene: -; V gene: TRBV7-2; clone size: many
CDR3 protein: CASSLGSGAFTEAFF; CDR3 DNA: TGCGCCAGCAGCTTGGGATCAGGGGCATTTACTGAAGCTTTCTTT; J gene: TRBJ1-1; D gene: -; V gene: TRBV5-1; clone size: many
CDR3 protein: CSARENTEAFF; CDR3 DNA: TGCAGTGCTAGAGAAAACACTGAAGCTTTCTTT; J gene: TRBJ1-1; D gene: -; V gene: TRBV20-1; clone size: large
CDR3 protein: CASSLRRDNYGYTF; CDR3 DNA: TGTGCCAGCAGCTTACGTAGGGATAACTATGGCTACACCTTC; J gene: TRBJ1-2; D gene: -; V gene: TRBV7-2; clone size: many
CDR3 protein: CASSSGTGLAEQYF; CDR3 DNA: TGCGCCAGCAGCTCCGGGACAGGGCTTGCCGAGCAGTACTTC; J gene: TRBJ2-7; D gene: TRBD1; V gene: TRBV5-1; clone size: many
CDR3 protein: CASRYATYNEQFF; CDR3 DNA: TGTGCCAGCAGATACGCGACTTACAATGAGCAGTTCTTC; J gene: TRBJ2-1; D gene: -; V gene: TRBV7-2; clone size: -
CDR3 protein: CASSLGGQWYEQYF; CDR3 DNA: TGTGCCAGCAGTTTGGGGGGGCAGTGGTACGAGCAGTACTTC; J gene: TRBJ2-7; D gene: -; V gene: TRBV28; clone size: -
CDR3 protein: CSAASGGRTDTQYF; CDR3 DNA: TGCAGTGCGGCTAGCGGGGGGCGCACAGATACGCAGTATTTT; J gene: TRBJ2-3; D gene: TRBD2; V gene: TRBV20-1; clone size: many
CDR3 protein: CASSLDPSFVSEQFF; CDR3 DNA: TGTGCCAGCAGCTTGGACCCCTCTTTTGTTAGCGAGCAGTTCTTC; J gene: TRBJ2-1; D gene: -; V gene: TRBV11-2; clone size: many
CDR3 protein: CASSLELGALNEQFF; CDR3 DNA: TGTGCCAGCAGCTTGGAACTGGGGGCCCTCAATGAGCAGTTCTTC; J gene: TRBJ2-1; D gene: -; V gene: TRBV5-4; clone size: many
CDR3 protein: CASRVAGASEAFF; CDR3 DNA: TGTGCCAGCAGGGTGGCTGGAGCCTCTGAAGCTTTCTTT; J gene: TRBJ1-1; D gene: -; V gene: TRBV6-6; clone size: many
CDR3 protein: CASTPRGTGSYEQYF; CDR3 DNA: TGTGCCAGCACCCCGAGAGGGACAGGGTCCTACGAGCAGTACTTC; J gene: TRBJ2-7; D gene: TRBD1; V gene: TRBV28; clone size: many
CDR3 protein: CASSPGQTYNEQFF; CDR3 DNA: TGTGCCAGCAGTCCGGGACAGACCTACAATGAGCAGTTCTTC; J gene: TRBJ2-1; D gene: TRBD1; V gene: TRBV6-5; clone size: many
CDR3 protein: CSARRDGAGEKLFF; CDR3 DNA: TGCAGTGCTAGACGGGACGGCGCGGGGGAAAAACTGTTTTTT; J gene: TRBJ1-4; D gene: -; V gene: TRBV20-1; clone size: many
CDR3 protein: CASSPGTANSPLHF; CDR3 DNA: TGTGCCAGCAGCCCAGGGACAGCAAATTCACCCCTCCACTTT; J gene: TRBJ1-6; D gene: TRBD1; V gene: TRBV5-5; clone size: many
CDR3 protein: CASSIRAEAFF; CDR3 DNA: TGTGCCAGTAGTATTCGGGCTGAAGCTTTCTTT; J gene: TRBJ1-1; D gene: -; V gene: TRBV19; clone size: many
CDR3 protein: CANSQDISSGVDTQYF; CDR3 DNA: TGTGCCAACAGCCAAGATATTTCTAGCGGGGTAGATACGCAGTATTTT; J gene: TRBJ2-3; D gene: TRBD2; V gene: TRBV3-1; clone size: -
CDR3 protein: CASSPDTNQPQHF; CDR3 DNA: TGTGCCAGCAGCCCGGACACCAATCAGCCCCAGCATTTT; J gene: TRBJ1-5; D gene: -; V gene: TRBV3-1; clone size: -
CDR3 protein: CASGTGESYEQYF; CDR3 DNA: TGCGCCAGCGGGACAGGAGAGTCCTACGAGCAGTACTTC; J gene: TRBJ2-7; D gene: TRBD1; V gene: TRBV5-1; clone size: many
CDR3 protein: CASSSGWETQYF; CDR3 DNA: TGTGCCAGTAGTAGTGGCTGGGAGACCCAGTACTTC; J gene: TRBJ2-5; D gene: -; V gene: TRBV19; clone size: many
CDR3 protein: CATSRDLGGGAGYEQYF; CDR3 DNA: TGTGCCACCAGCAGAGATCTAGGCGGGGGGGCAGGTTACGAGCAGTACTTC; J gene: TRBJ2-7; D gene: TRBD2; V gene: TRBV15; clone size: -
CDR3 protein: CASSSRGWGYGYTF; CDR3 DNA: TGTGCCAGCAGTTCGCGGGGATGGGGCTATGGCTACACCTTC; J gene: TRBJ1-2; D gene: -; V gene: TRBV2; clone size: -
CDR3 protein: CASSKSHRAANSPLHF; CDR3 DNA: TGTGCCAGCAGCAAATCACATAGGGCAGCGAATTCACCCCTCCACTTT; J gene: TRBJ1-6; D gene: -; V gene: TRBV21-1; clone size: many
CDR3 protein: CASTWDSRPEAFF; CDR3 DNA: TGCGCCAGCACCTGGGACAGTCGCCCTGAAGCTTTCTTT; J gene: TRBJ1-1; D gene: TRBD1; V gene: TRBV5-1; clone size: many
CDR3 protein: CASSLDGQGDTEAFF; CDR3 DNA: TGTGCCAGCAGTTTAGATGGACAGGGTGACACTGAAGCTTTCTTT; J gene: TRBJ1-1; D gene: TRBD1; V gene: TRBV12-3/TRBV12-4; clone size: many
CDR3 protein: CASSSQGVLYGYTF; CDR3 DNA: TGTGCCAGCAGCTCTCAGGGGGTCCTCTATGGCTACACCTTC; J gene: TRBJ1-2; D gene: TRBD1; V gene: TRBV7-2; clone size: many
CDR3 protein: CASSQRPGQNQPQHF; CDR3 DNA: TGTGCCAGCAGCCAAAGACCCGGACAAAATCAGCCCCAGCATTTT; J gene: TRBJ1-5; D gene: -; V gene: TRBV3-1; clone size: many
CDR3 protein: CASGSRYRGPEAFF; CDR3 DNA: TGTGCTAGTGGTTCGAGGTACAGGGGACCTGAAGCTTTCTTT; J gene: TRBJ1-1; D gene: TRBD1; V gene: TRBV12-5; clone size: many
CDR3 protein: CASSREGVAERLFF; CDR3 DNA: TGTGCCAGCAGCCGTGAAGGGGTAGCTGAAAGACTGTTTTTT; J gene: TRBJ1-4; D gene: -; V gene: TRBV2; clone size: few
CDR3 protein: CASSFQTGTYEQYF; CDR3 DNA: TGTGCCAGCAGCTTCCAGACAGGTACCTACGAGCAGTACTTC; J gene: TRBJ2-7; D gene: -; V gene: TRBV7-8; clone size: many
CDR3 protein: CASSEFDRAVDTQYF; CDR3 DNA: TGCGCCAGCAGTGAGTTCGACAGGGCGGTAGATACGCAGTATTTT; J gene: TRBJ2-3; D gene: TRBD1; V gene: TRBV10-1; clone size: many
CDR3 protein: CSAPGGANSPLHF; CDR3 DNA: TGCAGTGCTCCAGGGGGGGCCAATTCACCCCTCCACTTT; J gene: TRBJ1-6; D gene: TRBD1; V gene: TRBV20-1; clone size: many
CDR3 protein: CASSVGPWTGNSPLHF; CDR3 DNA: TGTGCCAGCAGCGTTGGACCCTGGACAGGGAATTCACCCCTCCACTTT; J gene: TRBJ1-6; D gene: TRBD1; V gene: TRBV9; clone size: -
CDR3 protein: CASSPDREAEQYF; CDR3 DNA: TGTGCCAGCAGCCCGGACAGGGAGGCCGAGCAGTACTTC; J gene: TRBJ2-7; D gene: TRBD1; V gene: TRBV7-9; clone size: -
CDR3 protein: CATRGVDNEQFF; CDR3 DNA: TGTGCCACCAGGGGTGTCGACAATGAGCAGTTCTTC; J gene: TRBJ2-1; D gene: -; V gene: TRBV28; clone size: many
CDR3 protein: CASSLFGLAGGNEQFF; CDR3 DNA: TGCGCCAGCAGCTTGTTCGGACTAGCGGGTGGAAATGAGCAGTTCTTC; J gene: TRBJ2-1; D gene: TRBD2; V gene: TRBV5-1; clone size: many
CDR3 protein: CASSGTANTEAFF; CDR3 DNA: TGTGCCAGCTCGGGGACAGCGAACACTGAAGCTTTCTTT; J gene: TRBJ1-1; D gene: TRBD1; V gene: TRBV18; clone size: many
CDR3 protein: CATEGSYGDTQYF; CDR3 DNA: TGTGCCACCGAGGGAAGCTATGGAGATACGCAGTATTTT; J gene: TRBJ2-3; D gene: -; V gene: TRBV6-1; clone size: many
CDR3 protein: CASSLLGIPAHTDTQYF; CDR3 DNA: TGTGCCAGCAGTTTATTGGGGATCCCTGCCCACACAGATACGCAGTATTTT; J gene: TRBJ2-3; D gene: -; V gene: TRBV27; clone size: many
CDR3 protein: CSATGDSPYNEQFF; CDR3 DNA: TGCAGTGCTACAGGGGACTCCCCCTACAATGAGCAGTTCTTC; J gene: TRBJ2-1; D gene: -; V gene: TRBV20-1; clone size: few
CDR3 protein: CSALTPLTYEQYF; CDR3 DNA: TGCAGTGCTTTGACTCCTCTGACCTACGAGCAGTACTTC; J gene: TRBJ2-7; D gene: -; V gene: TRBV20-1; clone size: many
CDR3 protein: CASSGDRNTGELFF; CDR3 DNA: TGCGCCAGCAGTGGGGACAGGAACACCGGGGAGCTGTTTTTT; J gene: TRBJ2-2; D gene: TRBD1; V gene: TRBV10-1; clone size: many
CDR3 protein: CASSSPKGGTTDTQYF; CDR3 DNA: TGTGCCAGCAGCTCGCCGAAGGGGGGTACCACAGATACGCAGTATTTT; J gene: TRBJ2-3; D gene: -; V gene: TRBV7-2; clone size: few
CDR3 protein: CSARKNTGELFF; CDR3 DNA: TGCAGTGCTAGAAAGAACACCGGGGAGCTGTTTTTT; J gene: TRBJ2-2; D gene: -; V gene: TRBV20-1; clone size: many
CDR3 protein: CASTAGSSGNTIYF; CDR3 DNA: TGCGCCAGCACTGCGGGGTCCTCGGGAAACACCATATATTTT; J gene: TRBJ1-3; D gene: -; V gene: TRBV5-1; clone size: many
CDR3 protein: CASVSPEGPTDTQYF; CDR3 DNA: TGTGCCAGCGTGAGCCCCGAGGGCCCCACAGATACGCAGTATTTT; J gene: TRBJ2-3; D gene: -; V gene: TRBV5-5; clone size: many
CDR3 protein: CASSHTSGGAEAEQFF; CDR3 DNA: TGCGCCAGCAGCCACACTAGCGGGGGGGCCGAGGCTGAGCAGTTCTTC; J gene: TRBJ2-1; D gene: TRBD2; V gene: TRBV5-1; clone size: many
CDR3 protein: CSARPRLAGGSYNEQFF; CDR3 DNA: TGCAGTGCTAGACCACGACTAGCGGGGGGGTCCTACAATGAGCAGTTCTTC; J gene: TRBJ2-1; D gene: TRBD2; V gene: TRBV20-1; clone size: many
CDR3 protein: CASNGGGGPSSIDTQYF; CDR3 DNA: TGTGCCAGCAACGGGGGCGGGGGCCCCTCCTCAATAGATACGCAGTATTTT; J gene: TRBJ2-3; D gene: -; V gene: TRBV2; clone size: many